The subject of this entry is one T cell receptor beta chain. This entry is derived from a study of technical replicates of blood from a handful of donors. TCRdb's table, derived via immunoSEQ multiplex PCR, lists solely in-frame clones and lacks some. The sample contains about 66,000 clones, 85% to 90% of which appear only once. The trim removed 6 bases at V and 7 bases at J, leaving 2 bases unmatched. This CDR3 has 11 amino acids. Germline CDR1 DFQATT, CDR2 SNEGSKA (reference sequence). V and J are TRBV20-1 and TRBJ1-1; 10 bases align to TRBD1. What was sequenced was PBMCs. The TCR comes from a human donor in good health. Some clones in this sample may be carry-over from other donors' samples. CDR3 DNA sequence: TGCAGTGCCCGGACAGGGGGTGAAGCTTTCTTT. Translation: CSARTGGEAFF.